These 27 T cell receptor beta chains were sequenced from one sample in a study of CD8 T cells in Susac syndrome. Random-hexamer reverse transcription was applied to roughly 0.45 to 1 ug RNA. Each CDR3 protein is one row after TCRdb ran MiXCR on the immunoSEQ multiplex PCR reads. Of hundreds of thousands of distinct CDR3 sequences in the sample, less than 96% were seen once. Sequenced input: CD4+ T cells from PBMCs. These receptors all come from a human donor with Susac syndrome.

This clonotype was recorded once. This rearrangement joins TRBV12-3 or TRBV12-4 to TRBJ1-2; D is unclear. Trimming removed 3 bases from V and 4 bases from J, with 9 bases in between. The CDR3 has 13 residues. The CDR3 loop reads CASSFGRSYGYTF. CDR3 bases: TGTGCCAGCAGTTTCGGAAGGTCCTATGGCTACACCTTC.

The chain carries TRBV3-1 and TRBJ1-5; D unresolved. Between the trimmed V and J ends, which lost 3 bases and 4 bases, there was a span of 10 bases. The CDR3 sequence is 14 residues long. Germline assignment: CDR1 LGHDT and CDR2 YNNKEL (reference sequence). CDR3 loop: CASSHLGPNQPQHF. Here the CDR3 DNA reads TGTGCCAGCAGCCACCTAGGCCCGAATCAGCCCCAGCATTTT. The complete variable domain, with remaining parts taken from reference TRBV3-1 and TRBJ1-5, reads DTAVSQTPKYLVTQMGNDKSIKCEQNLGHDTMYWYKQDSKKFLKIMFSYNNKELIINETVPNRFSPKSPDKAHLNLHINSLELGDSAVYFCASSHLGPNQPQHFGDGTRLSIL.

The chain is built from TRBV18 and TRBJ2-5, with D perhaps TRBD2 (5 bases). The CDR3 is made up of 17 amino acids. Germline CDR1 and CDR2: KGHSH and LQKENI. Trimming removed 3 bases from V and 5 bases from J, with 22 bases in between. The CDR3 nucleotides read TGTGCCAGCTCACCCCGGATCCTCGGGAATACCGCCGAGACCCAGTACTTC. Protein sequence: CASSPRILGNTAETQYF.

The J gene is TRBJ1-4, the V gene TRBV28; D not certain. Trimming took off 6 bases at V and 5 bases at J, with 13 bases between the two ends. The CDR3 length is 14 residues. Germline-derived CDR1 and CDR2 are MDHEN and SYDVKM. CDR3 nucleotides: TGTGCCAGCAGCTCCCCGGAGCAGAATGAAAAACTGTTTTTT. This gives the protein CASSSPEQNEKLFF.

This sequence joins TRBV15 and TRBJ2-1, with 8 nucleotides matching TRBD2. The CDR3 spans 13 residues. CDR1 and CDR2 (germline): LNHNV, YYDKDF (reference sequence). The junction had 6 bases not matched to a gene; V was cut back by 0 bases and J by 14 bases. DNA for the CDR3: TGTGCCACCAGCAGAGATCCGGGGGGGCAGGAGTTCTTC. Its protein is CATSRDPGGQEFF.

This chain connects TRBV30 to TRBJ1-2, with D unresolved. The V and J ends lost 4 bases and 4 bases respectively, with 16 bases between them. Germline CDR1 GTSNPN, CDR2 SVGIG (reference sequence). The CDR3 contains 14 residues. The CDR3 bases are TGTGCCTGGACGGAGACACCCTCGGGCTATGGCTACACCTTC. Translated: CAWTETPSGYGYTF.

V gene TRBV7-9 combines with J gene TRBJ2-7; D gene unclear. V lost 5 bases and J 6 bases, leaving 17 bases between the germline ends. The CDR3 covers 14 residues. Per germline, CDR1 SEHNR and CDR2 FQNEAQ (reference sequence). The CDR3 DNA is TGTGCCAGCAGCACTCTGGAGCGAGGAATCGAGCAGTACTTC. It translates to CASSTLERGIEQYF. Complete variable domain (other parts from reference TRBV7-9 and TRBJ2-7): DTGVSQNPRHKITKRGQNVTFRCDPISEHNRLYWYRQTLGQGPEFLTYFQNEAQLEKSRLLSDRFSAERPKGSFSTLEIQRTEQGDSAMYLCASSTLERGIEQYFGPGTRLTVT.

This chain uses TRBV3-1 with TRBJ2-2; D call uncertain. Looked up from germline, CDR1 is LGHDT and CDR2 is YNNKEL (reference sequence). Trimming left V 4 bases short and J 5 bases short, with 14 bases between. The CDR3 is made up of 15 amino acids. CDR3 loop: CASSPRTWETGELFF. The CDR3 DNA is TGTGCCAGCAGCCCCCGGACCTGGGAAACCGGGGAGCTGTTTTTT.

The genes are TRBV15 and TRBJ1-2; no clear D. The germline V and J ends were trimmed by 2 bases and 8 bases, with 12 bases remaining between them. In germline, CDR1 is LNHNV, CDR2 YYDKDF (reference sequence). This CDR3 region has 13 residues. The CDR3 is CATSRNGRTGYTF. CDR3 bases: TGTGCCACCAGCAGAAACGGACGGACGGGCTACACCTTC.

J is TRBJ2-5 and V is TRBV28, with TRBD1 matching over 8 bases. J lost 1 base, V lost 6 bases, and 4 bases had no gene match. The CDR3 is made up of 14 amino acids. In germline, CDR1 is MDHEN, CDR2 SYDVKM. CDR3 in DNA: TGTGCCAGCAGCTGGACAGGGTTCCAAGAGACCCAGTACTTC. It encodes CASSWTGFQETQYF.

This sequence joins TRBV20-1 and TRBJ2-5; D may be TRBD2 (6 bases). This CDR3 spans 16 amino acids. Trimming removed 2 bases from V and 4 bases from J, with 20 bases in between. The germline CDR1 and CDR2 sequences are DFQATT and SNEGSKA (reference sequence). The CDR3 protein is CSARQYRERGRETQYF. The CDR3 DNA follows: TGCAGTGCTAGACAGTACCGGGAGCGAGGGCGAGAGACCCAGTACTTC.

This sequence joins TRBV7-2 and TRBJ2-5, with 14 bases identical to TRBD2. CDR3 length equals 19 residues. V lost 2 bases and J lost 2; bases outside the gene matches: 10. CDR1 and CDR2 (germline): SGHTA, FQGNSA. The CDR3 sequence is CASSLSVVGLAGVQETQYF. The CDR3 DNA reads as TGTGCCAGCAGCTTATCAGTCGTGGGACTAGCGGGAGTTCAAGAGACCCAGTACTTC.

The chain has TRBV7-3 and TRBJ2-2; 9 bases match TRBD2. The CDR3 runs to 15 residues. Looked up from germline, CDR1 is SGHTA and CDR2 is FQGTGA. The V segment lost 5 bases and the J segment 1 base; nucleotides outside the gene matches: 2. The CDR3 coding sequence is TGTGCCAGCAGCCAACTAGCGGGGAACACCGGGGAGCTGTTTTTT. This codes for CASSQLAGNTGELFF.

V and J are TRBV14 and TRBJ2-4; no clear D. The V gene's germline CDR1 is SGHDN and CDR2 FVKESK. Deletions cut 3 bases from V and 0 bases from J, with 9 bases between. This CDR3 is built from 15 residues. CDR3 DNA sequence: TGTGCCAGCAGCCATCGAGTGGGAGCCAAAAACATTCAGTACTTC. Its protein product is CASSHRVGAKNIQYF.

This chain connects TRBV14 to TRBJ2-7; D is perhaps TRBD2 (5 bases). Germline V gene lookup returns CDR1 SGHDN and CDR2 FVKESK. The CDR3 has 13 amino acids. V dropped 3 bases and J dropped 2 bases, with 8 bases sitting between them. DNA for the CDR3: TGTGCCAGCAGCCAGGGGAGAGCCTACGAGCAGTACTTC. It translates to CASSQGRAYEQYF. The full variable domain, rest sourced from reference TRBV14 and TRBJ2-7, is EAGVTQFPSHSVIEKGQTVTLRCDPISGHDNLYWYRRVMGKEIKFLLHFVKESKQDESGMPNNRFLAERTGGTYSTLKVQPAELEDSGVYFCASSQGRAYEQYFGPGTRLTVT.

The CDR3 is CSARATGYDGYTF. CDR3 nucleotide sequence: TGCAGTGCTAGAGCCACAGGGTATGATGGCTACACCTTC. The chain carries TRBV20-1 and TRBJ1-2; a possible D gene is TRBD1 (6 bases). The germline V gene encodes CDR1 DFQATT and CDR2 SNEGSKA (reference sequence). The CDR3 length is 13 residues. The ends were cut back, 1 base at V and 6 bases at J, with 12 bases in the middle.

The DNA of the CDR3 is TGTGCCTGGAATAGGGGTGACTACACCTTC. Its translation: CAWNRGDYTF. The chain is built from TRBV30 and TRBJ1-2; D may be TRBD1 (5 bases). The germline V and J ends were trimmed by 4 bases and 10 bases, with 10 bases remaining between them. This CDR3 comprises 10 residues. Germline-derived CDR1 and CDR2 are GTSNPN and SVGIG (reference sequence).

This chain joins TRBV5-1 and TRBJ2-7, with 7 bases identical to TRBD1. Germline lookup yields CDR1 SGHRS and CDR2 YFSETQ. The CDR3 has 14 amino acids. V shed 0 bases, J shed 9 bases, and the junction held 9 bases outside the gene matches. The CDR3 spells CASSLGDRDSVQYF. The CDR3 DNA follows: TGCGCCAGCAGCTTGGGGGACCGGGACAGCGTGCAGTACTTC.

V gene TRBV12-3 or TRBV12-4 combines with J gene TRBJ2-1, with D perhaps matching TRBD2 (7 bases). Trimming took off 2 bases at V and 3 bases at J, with 11 bases between the two ends. The CDR3 has 15 residues. The CDR3 reads CASSLLGGRYNEQFF. The CDR3 DNA reads as TGTGCCAGCAGTTTATTGGGGGGGCGCTACAATGAGCAGTTCTTC.

The chain joins TRBV29-1 to TRBJ1-1, with TRBD1 as a possible D gene (5 bases). The CDR3 is 13 residues long. V was pared by 7 bases and J by 0 bases, with 12 bases between. The germline gives CDR1 SQVTM, CDR2 ANQGSEA. This CDR3 reads CSAATDLNTEAFF. In nucleotides, the CDR3 is TGCAGCGCCGCGACAGATCTGAACACTGAAGCTTTCTTT.

This chain joins TRBV12-3 or TRBV12-4 and TRBJ2-7, with D perhaps matching TRBD1 or TRBD2 (6 bases each). The V end lost 5 bases, the J end lost 1 base, and 9 bases lay between the germline ends. The CDR3 totals 13 residues. The CDR3 reads CASSGGQSYEQYF. The CDR3 bases are TGTGCCAGCAGTGGGGGGCAGTCCTACGAGCAGTACTTC.

This chain joins TRBV3-1 and TRBJ1-5; D gene unclear. V was trimmed by 2 bases and J by 5 bases, leaving 4 bases between them. Germline loops: CDR1 LGHDT, CDR2 YNNKEL (reference sequence). The CDR3 consists of 12 residues. The CDR3 protein is CASSQWDQPQHF. The CDR3 DNA is TGTGCCAGCAGCCAATGGGATCAGCCCCAGCATTTT.

This chain joins TRBV11-2 and TRBJ2-7; D remains unclear. The V gene's germline CDR1 is SGHAT and CDR2 FQNNGV. The V and J ends lost 2 bases and 0 bases respectively, with 8 bases between them. The CDR3 runs 14 residues. DNA for the CDR3: TGTGCCAGCAGCTTAAGCGACAACTCCTACGAGCAGTACTTC. Protein: CASSLSDNSYEQYF. The full variable domain, in which reference TRBV11-2 and TRBJ2-7 provide the parts outside the CDR3, is EAGVAQSPRYKIIEKRQSVAFWCNPISGHATLYWYQQILGQGPKLLIQFQNNGVVDDSQLPKDRFSAERLKGVDSTLKIQPAKLEDSAVYLCASSLSDNSYEQYFGPGTRLTVT.

V gene TRBV12-3 or TRBV12-4 combines with J gene TRBJ2-7; 9 bases are shared with TRBD2. Trimming removed 3 bases from V and 1 base from J; junction bases left unmatched: 10. The CDR3 runs 17 residues. CDR3 loop: CASSFRLADSFSYEQYF. The CDR3 region has the DNA TGTGCCAGCAGTTTTCGACTAGCGGACTCCTTTTCCTACGAGCAGTACTTC.

J is TRBJ1-2 and V is TRBV29-1; D not certain. This CDR3 has 14 amino acids. The V end lost 6 bases, the J end lost 2 bases, and 16 bases lay between the germline ends. Germline V gene sequence: CDR1 SQVTM, CDR2 ANQGSEA. The CDR3 region is CSVGSWAPNYGYTF. The CDR3 DNA reads TGCAGCGTGGGTAGCTGGGCCCCCAACTATGGCTACACCTTC.

The chain combines TRBV18 with TRBJ2-7, with 9 bases matching TRBD1. This CDR3 is 16 amino acids long. Germline CDR1 reads KGHSH; CDR2 reads LQKENI. J gave up 2 bases and V 0 bases, and 5 bases lay outside the gene matches. CDR3 DNA sequence: TGTGCCAGCTCACCACCAACAGGGGGCTACGCCTACGAGCAGTACTTC. It yields the protein CASSPPTGGYAYEQYF.

V is TRBV6-6 and J is TRBJ1-5; no clear D. The CDR3 has 13 amino acids. The ends were cut back, 5 bases at V and 5 bases at J, with 10 bases in the middle. CDR1 and CDR2 (germline): MNHNY, SVGAGI (reference sequence). The CDR3 spells CASSPGIYQPQHF. For the CDR3, the DNA is TGTGCCAGCAGTCCCGGGATATATCAGCCCCAGCATTTT.